Sequencing of this T cell receptor beta chain was carried out in a study of OX40 agonist ivuxolimab in advanced cancers. Study-wide points: At doses 0.1 to 3.0 mg/kg, CD4+ and CD8+ clones expanded.

About this clone itself: No antigen is known for it.

Here immunoSEQ multiplex PCR was the method, and the copy in TCRdb shows in-frame clones only, minus some. Among roughly 12,000 clones listed, roughly 80% were seen once. The sequence was collected from an adult with an advanced solid tumor such as melanoma, head and neck, liver or kidney cancer. The sample in question was CD4+ or CD8+ T cells sorted from blood, obtained in a trial of the OX40 agonist ivuxolimab.

The CDR3 loop reads CSVESQGLDGYTF. DNA for the CDR3: TGCAGCGTTGAATCACAGGGCCTAGATGGCTACACCTTC. The chain recombines TRBV29-1 with TRBJ1-2, with D perhaps TRBD1 (6 bases). The V end was cut by 2 bases, the J end by 6 bases, with 13 bases between. Germline values: CDR1 SQVTM, CDR2 ANQGSEA. The CDR3 is made up of 13 amino acids.